A single sample is the source of the 9 T cell receptor beta chains below, sequenced in a study of identical twins. TCRdb called the 5' RACE reads again in MiXCR, with one record for every CDR3 protein. The data contain 200,000 to 300,000 distinct CDR3 sequences, about 11% of them singletons. Sample: memory T cells sorted from blood. The receptors here all came from a middle-aged man in good health.

The CDR3 loop reads CASSAGTGFSYEQYF. The DNA for the CDR3 is TGTGCCAGCAGCGCCGGGACAGGGTTTTCCTACGAGCAGTACTTC. The rearrangement joins TRBV11-2 to TRBJ2-7, with 9 positions matching TRBD1. Germline CDR1 SGHAT, CDR2 FQNNGV. This CDR3 region has 15 residues. V shed 5 bases and J 1 base; nucleotides not matched to a gene: 6. Together with reference TRBV11-2 and TRBJ2-7, the CDR3 gives the full variable domain: EAGVAQSPRYKIIEKRQSVAFWCNPISGHATLYWYQQILGQGPKLLIQFQNNGVVDDSQLPKDRFSAERLKGVDSTLKIQPAKLEDSAVYLCASSAGTGFSYEQYFGPGTRLTVT.

This clonotype was counted only a few times. CDR3 region: CASSLEGGPFNEQFF. The CDR3 coding sequence is TGTGCCAGCAGCTTAGAAGGAGGGCCTTTCAATGAGCAGTTCTTC. The V call is TRBV7-2, the J call TRBJ2-1; D perhaps matches TRBD2 (6 bases). V gave up 1 base and J gave up 6 bases, with 13 bases separating them. CDR3 size: 15 residues. Germline V gene data show CDR1 as SGHTA and CDR2 as FQGNSA. The complete variable domain, with remaining parts taken from reference TRBV7-2 and TRBJ2-1, reads GAGVSQSPSNKVTEKGKDVELRCDPISGHTALYWYRQSLGQGLEFLIYFQGNSAPDKSGLPSDRFSAERTGGSVSTLTIQRTQQEDSAVYLCASSLEGGPFNEQFFGPGTRLTVL.

This sequence joins TRBV28 and TRBJ2-3, with 11 nucleotides matching TRBD1. Germline lookup yields CDR1 MDHEN and CDR2 SYDVKM. The CDR3 is 20 residues long. V lost 7 bases, J lost 1 base, and 19 bases stayed unmatched. As DNA, the CDR3 is TGTGCCAGCAAAGGCCCCCCCGGGACAGGGGGTGAAGAGGGCACAGATACGCAGTATTTT. Amino acids: CASKGPPGTGGEEGTDTQYF.

This clonotype was seen many times. The J gene is TRBJ2-1, the V gene TRBV7-8; D assignment may be TRBD1 or TRBD2 (5 bases each). The germline V gene encodes CDR1 SGHVS and CDR2 FQNEAQ. The CDR3 extends over 15 amino acids. The V end lost 5 bases, the J end lost 0 bases, and 11 bases lay between the germline ends. The CDR3 bases are TGTGCCAGCAGCGACATGGGGGTCTCCTACAATGAGCAGTTCTTC. Amino acid sequence: CASSDMGVSYNEQFF.

The J gene is TRBJ2-7, the V gene TRBV7-9, with D perhaps TRBD2 (5 bases). CDR1 SEHNR and CDR2 FQNEAQ come from the germline V gene (reference sequence). The CDR3 is 14 amino acids. Trimming removed 5 bases from V and 4 bases from J, with 15 bases in between. CDR3 nucleotides: TGTGCCAGCAGCCCCCAAGAGGGTAGGTACGAGCAGTACTTC. It specifies CASSPQEGRYEQYF.

Only a few counts were recorded for this clonotype. This chain uses TRBV15 with TRBJ2-3; 12 bases align to TRBD2. Losses at the gene ends were 3 bases for V and 3 bases for J; bases not matched to a gene: 7. Per germline, CDR1 LNHNV and CDR2 YYDKDF (reference sequence). The CDR3 runs 17 residues. CDR3 sequence reads: CATSRPGLAGLTDTQYF. The CDR3, as DNA: TGTGCCACCAGCAGGCCAGGACTAGCGGGACTAACAGATACGCAGTATTTT.

There are many counts of this clonotype. CDR3 loop: CASSSGWLRKNYGYTF. Written as DNA, the CDR3 is TGTGCCAGCAGTTCTGGGTGGCTTCGGAAAAACTATGGCTACACCTTC. This chain connects TRBV28 to TRBJ1-2; no definite D call. CDR1 is MDHEN, CDR2 SYDVKM, per germline. This CDR3 contains 16 residues. Trimming took off 4 bases at V and 2 bases at J, with 17 bases between the two ends.

The rearrangement uses TRBV20-1 and TRBJ1-4; tentatively, D is TRBD1 (5 bases). V was shortened by 6 bases and J by 7 bases, with 18 bases between the two germline ends. The germline gives CDR1 DFQATT, CDR2 SNEGSKA (reference sequence). CDR3 size: 14 residues. For the CDR3, the DNA is TGCAGTGCCGTACCGGGGGAAGGAAGTGAAAAACTGTTTTTT. Its translation is CSAVPGEGSEKLFF.

This clonotype was counted many times. A read error may produce the germline difference seen at one junction end. This sequence joins TRBV24-1 and TRBJ1-1, with D possibly matching TRBD1 (5 bases). Germline V gene lookup returns CDR1 KGHDR and CDR2 SFDVKD. The CDR3 consists of 12 residues. CDR3 residues: CATKGLNTEAFF. DNA of the CDR3: TGTGCAACCAAGGGGCTGAACACTGAAGCTTTCTTT.